The 28 T cell receptor beta chains presented below share a single source sample, sequenced in a study of blood T cells in healthy people across ages. Alongside a J-beta primer mix, a sample-barcoded 5' primer served in a second PCR lasting 7 to 11 cycles. TCRdb redid the calling of the 5' RACE reads with MiXCR, one entry per CDR3 protein. Counted here are 780,000 or so distinct CDR3 sequences, roughly 56% occurring once; the ten biggest clones make up roughly 25%. Sequencing was carried out using blood. These receptors all stem from a man aged 35 to 55 in good health.

The chain couples TRBV5-6 to TRBJ2-5; TRBD1 matches 8 bases. Germline loops: CDR1 SGHDT, CDR2 YYEEEE. The CDR3 runs to 15 residues. Trimming cost V 0 bases and J 5 bases; bases outside gene matches: 6. CDR3 protein: CASSLEQGVGETQYF. Here the CDR3 DNA reads TGTGCCAGCAGCTTGGAACAGGGGGTAGGGGAGACCCAGTACTTC.

This clonotype was seen more than once but under ten times. J is TRBJ2-5 and V is TRBV6-5, with D tentatively TRBD2 (5 bases). The germline V gene has CDR1 MNHEY and CDR2 SVGAGI. V lost 0 bases and J 0 bases, leaving 5 bases between the germline ends. The CDR3 is 14 amino acids. CDR3 sequence (DNA): TGTGCCAGCAGTTACTCGGGAGACCAAGAGACCCAGTACTTC. This sequence encodes CASSYSGDQETQYF.

This clonotype was counted a few times. V is TRBV28 and J is TRBJ1-2; weak D call: TRBD1 (5 bases). The CDR3 runs to 15 residues. Germline loops: CDR1 MDHEN, CDR2 SYDVKM. V was pared by 2 bases and J by 2 bases, with 12 bases between. The CDR3 loop reads CASSLGAAHNYGYTF. CDR3 in DNA: TGTGCCAGCAGTTTAGGGGCTGCCCACAACTATGGCTACACCTTC.

This chain connects TRBV20-1 to TRBJ2-4; TRBD1 aligns across 8 bases. Unmatched junction bases numbered 2, after V lost 4 bases and J lost 0 bases. The germline V gene has CDR1 DFQATT and CDR2 SNEGSKA (reference sequence). The CDR3 runs to 14 residues. CDR3 in DNA: TGCAGTGCTATACAGGGGGTAGCCAAAAACATTCAGTACTTC. Translated: CSAIQGVAKNIQYF.

The chain links TRBV9 to TRBJ2-1; TRBD1 or TRBD2 may be the D gene (5 bases each). This CDR3 is built from 15 residues. V shed 4 bases and J shed 5 bases, with 16 bases lying between them. CDR1 is SGDLS and CDR2 is YYNGEE in the germline V gene. The CDR3 reads CASSPWGFSDNEQFF. CDR3 sequence (DNA): TGTGCCAGCAGCCCATGGGGGTTTTCGGACAATGAGCAGTTCTTC. The full variable domain, with the rest looked up from reference TRBV9 and TRBJ2-1, is DSGVTQTPKHLITATGQRVTLRCSPRSGDLSVYWYQQSLDQGLQFLIQYYNGEERAKGNILERFSAQQFPDLHSELNLSSLELGDSALYFCASSPWGFSDNEQFFGPGTRLTVL.

This CDR3 is CASSDRPSGANVLTF. The CDR3 DNA follows: TGTGCCAGCAGTGACCGTCCCTCTGGGGCCAACGTCCTGACTTTC. This rearrangement joins TRBV2 to TRBJ2-6; no reliable D call. Germline CDR1 and CDR2: SNHLY and FYNNEI. The CDR3 spans 15 residues. Deletions cut 3 bases from V and 0 bases from J, with 6 bases between.

CDR3 DNA: TGTGCCAGCAGTTACTCGATATTCGGGGGGGACACTGAAGCTTTCTTT. This sequence encodes CASSYSIFGGDTEAFF. The chain carries TRBV6-2 or TRBV6-3 and TRBJ1-1, with a weak D call TRBD1 (5 bases). Germline assignment: CDR1 MNHEY and CDR2 SVGEGT. The CDR3 runs 16 residues. V lost 0 bases and J 3 bases, leaving 14 bases between the germline ends.

In DNA form, the CDR3 reads TGTGCCAGCACCCAAGCTCAGGGTTATTCACCCCTCCACTTT. Protein: CASTQAQGYSPLHF. This chain uses TRBV5-6 with TRBJ1-6, with D maybe TRBD1 (5 bases). Germline V gene sequence: CDR1 SGHDT, CDR2 YYEEEE. CDR3 size: 14 residues. Trimming cost V 6 bases and J 8 bases, with 15 bases left between them.

V gene TRBV29-1 combines with J gene TRBJ2-5; D may be TRBD2 (6 bases). Germline lookup yields CDR1 SQVTM and CDR2 ANQGSEA. CDR3 size: 13 residues. The ends were cut back, 7 bases at V and 11 bases at J, with 23 bases in the middle. CDR3 sequence: CSGVLGGALEQYF. The CDR3 nucleotides are TGCAGCGGGGTACTAGGAGGGGCCCTGGAGCAGTACTTC. The entire variable domain, with the rest obtained from reference TRBV29-1 and TRBJ2-5, is as follows: SAVISQKPSRDICQRGTSLTIQCQVDSQVTMMFWYRQQPGQSLTLIATANQGSEATYESGFVIDKFPISRPNLTFSTLTVSNMSPEDSSIYLCSGVLGGALEQYFGPGTRLLVL.

This chain uses TRBV20-1 with TRBJ2-1; 9 nucleotides line up with TRBD1. Unmatched junction bases numbered 10, after V lost 6 bases and J lost 7 bases. In germline, CDR1 is DFQATT, CDR2 SNEGSKA (reference sequence). The CDR3 extends over 14 amino acids. The CDR3 reads CSAPGQGLGNEQFF. Here the CDR3 DNA reads TGCAGTGCACCAGGACAGGGGTTGGGGAATGAGCAGTTCTTC.

The J gene is TRBJ2-3, the V gene TRBV27; 8 nucleotides line up with TRBD1. The V and J ends lost 3 bases and 4 bases, in that order; junction bases with no gene match: 9. The germline gives CDR1 MNHEY, CDR2 SMNVEV (reference sequence). The CDR3 has 16 amino acids. DNA of the CDR3: TGTGCCAGCAGTTTTTATTCGGACAGGGTCCCAGATACGCAGTATTTT. It encodes CASSFYSDRVPDTQYF.

The table lists this clonotype with many counts. The J gene is TRBJ2-7, the V gene TRBV7-2; TRBD2 agrees at 7 bases. V lost 6 bases to trimming and J lost 0 bases; unmatched junction nucleotides: 5. This CDR3 comprises 14 residues. Germline V CDR1 and CDR2: SGHTA, FQGNSA. CDR3 nucleotides: TGTGCCAGCAGTCTAGTAGCGGGCTCCTACGAGCAGTACTTC. Translated: CASSLVAGSYEQYF.

The chain links TRBV4-1 to TRBJ2-7; 7 nucleotides agree with TRBD1. Germline V lookup: CDR1 MGHRA, CDR2 YSYEKL. The CDR3 spans 15 residues. With V trimmed by 4 bases and J by 2 bases, 8 bases remained unmatched. CDR3 sequence reads: CASSPLPGQTYEQYF. CDR3 sequence (DNA): TGCGCCAGCAGCCCACTACCGGGACAGACCTACGAGCAGTACTTC.

The chain uses TRBV4-3 and TRBJ2-1; D gene ambiguous. Trimming pared 1 base from V and 6 bases from J, leaving 13 bases between. CDR3 length: 15 amino acids. Germline-derived CDR1 and CDR2 are LGHNA and YSLEER. This CDR3 reads CASSQVGWGFNEQFF. The CDR3 coding sequence is TGCGCCAGCAGCCAAGTGGGGTGGGGTTTCAATGAGCAGTTCTTC.

The genes are TRBV28 and TRBJ2-4, with D maybe TRBD1 (6 bases). Germline V lookup: CDR1 MDHEN, CDR2 SYDVKM. The ends were cut back, 4 bases at V and 8 bases at J, with 15 bases in the middle. The CDR3 runs 14 residues. CDR3 coding DNA: TGTGCCAGCAGTTCGATCCAGGGGAAGGACATTCAGTACTTC. Translated, it gives CASSSIQGKDIQYF. Complete variable domain (other parts from reference TRBV28 and TRBJ2-4): DVKVTQSSRYLVKRTGEKVFLECVQDMDHENMFWYRQDPGLGLRLIYFSYDVKMKEKGDIPEGYSVSREKKERFSLILESASTNQTSMYLCASSSIQGKDIQYFGAGTRLSVL.

This clonotype was recorded a few times. J is TRBJ2-1 and V is TRBV3-1; 9 nucleotides match TRBD1. V was clipped by 3 bases and J by 4 bases; unmatched bases: 7. Germline-derived CDR1 and CDR2 are LGHDT and YNNKEL (reference sequence). The CDR3 covers 16 residues. CDR3 sequence reads: CASSQRTGDTYNEQFF. The CDR3 coding sequence is TGTGCCAGCAGCCAGCGGACAGGGGACACTTACAATGAGCAGTTCTTC.

The chain has TRBV12-5 and TRBJ1-5; D remains ambiguous. This CDR3 region has 13 residues. Trimming left V 1 base short and J 4 bases short, with 5 bases between. Looked up from germline, CDR1 is LGHNT and CDR2 is FRNRAP. The CDR3 DNA follows: TGTGCTAGTGGTTTGGAACCAAATCAGCCCCAGCATTTT. This translates into CASGLEPNQPQHF.

The chain has TRBV10-3 and TRBJ2-7; 8 nucleotides line up with TRBD2. CDR1 and CDR2 (germline): ENHRY, SYGVKD. This CDR3 has 16 residues. After removal of 2 bases from V and 5 bases from J, the junction contained 11 bases not matched to a gene. CDR3 nucleotide sequence: TGTGCCATCAGTGAGCCCAGCGGGGGCCGGGGCGACGAGCAGTACTTC. As protein: CAISEPSGGRGDEQYF.

This chain links TRBV3-1 with TRBJ2-1, with 11 bases identical to TRBD2. This CDR3 has 16 amino acids. Trimming cost V 5 bases and J 8 bases; bases outside gene matches: 11. Germline assignment: CDR1 LGHDT and CDR2 YNNKEL (reference sequence). CDR3 sequence reads: CASSTRTSGFLDEQFF. CDR3 sequence (DNA): TGTGCCAGCAGCACCCGGACTAGCGGGTTTCTCGATGAGCAGTTCTTC.

This chain uses TRBV12-3 or TRBV12-4 with TRBJ2-3, with TRBD1 matching over 8 bases. V lost 7 bases to trimming and J lost 0 bases; unmatched junction nucleotides: 3. This CDR3 region has 14 residues. The CDR3 protein is CASMRQGSTDTQYF. In DNA, the CDR3 is TGTGCCAGCATGCGACAGGGGAGCACAGATACGCAGTATTTT.

This clonotype appeared a few times. The chain carries TRBV27 and TRBJ2-5; 16 positions match TRBD2. The CDR3 consists of 18 residues. Germline CDR1 MNHEY, CDR2 SMNVEV (reference sequence). V gave up 1 base and J gave up 2 bases; unmatched junction bases: 4. The CDR3 DNA follows: TGTGCCAGCAGTTTATGGGGACTAGCGGGGGGGTCACAAGAGACCCAGTACTTC. Translating gives CASSLWGLAGGSQETQYF.

The V call is TRBV4-2, the J call TRBJ2-2, with 9 bases that match TRBD2. CDR3 length: 16 amino acids. CDR1 is LGHNA, CDR2 YNFKEQ, per germline. V lost 5 bases to trimming and J lost 3 bases; unmatched junction nucleotides: 7. CDR3 DNA: TGTGCCAGCAGCGCAGACCGCGGGGGGGACACCGGGGAGCTGTTTTTT. This translates into CASSADRGGDTGELFF.

V is TRBV4-1 and J is TRBJ2-7; unclear D gene. This CDR3 region has 12 residues. Trimming stripped 1 base from V and 5 bases from J, with 6 bases between. Per the germline V gene, CDR1 is MGHRA and CDR2 is YSYEKL. The CDR3 sequence is CASSQGAHEQYF. DNA of the CDR3: TGCGCCAGCAGCCAAGGGGCCCACGAGCAGTACTTC.

This sequence joins TRBV20-1 and TRBJ2-1; 13 bases line up with TRBD2. The CDR3 spans 15 residues. The germline gives CDR1 DFQATT, CDR2 SNEGSKA (reference sequence). V dropped 5 bases and J dropped 6; count of bases not matched to a gene: 7. CDR3 protein: CSAEPGLAGTNEQFF. The CDR3 nucleotides are TGCAGTGCTGAACCGGGACTAGCGGGGACCAATGAGCAGTTCTTC.

This sequence joins TRBV9 and TRBJ2-7; D is perhaps TRBD1 or TRBD2 (5 bases each). The J call may be mistaken, given a closer DNA end match to TRBJ2-5. From germline, CDR1 is SGDLS and CDR2 YYNGEE. The CDR3 runs 15 residues. The CDR3 DNA is TGTGCCAGCAGCGAAACAACTAGGGGCGCTGAGACCCAGTACTTC. As protein: CASSETTRGAETQYF.

The genes are TRBV7-2 and TRBJ2-3, with 8 positions matching TRBD2. The germline V gene encodes CDR1 SGHTA and CDR2 FQGNSA. The CDR3 length is 17 residues. The V segment lost 0 bases and the J segment 5 bases; nucleotides outside the gene matches: 10. CDR3 nucleotides: TGTGCCAGCAGCTTAGCGGGCGGGGGGAACCCAAAAGATACGCAGTATTTT. This sequence encodes CASSLAGGGNPKDTQYF. Looking up the rest from reference TRBV7-2 and TRBJ2-3 gives the full variable domain: GAGVSQSPSNKVTEKGKDVELRCDPISGHTALYWYRQSLGQGLEFLIYFQGNSAPDKSGLPSDRFSAERTGGSVSTLTIQRTQQEDSAVYLCASSLAGGGNPKDTQYFGPGTRLTVL.

CDR3 DNA: TGTGCCAGCAGCCCGCGTTTTGGGGCTAGCGGGAGGGATTGGTCCTACAATGAGCAGTTCTTC. Translation gives CASSPRFGASGRDWSYNEQFF. V usage is TRBV11-1 and J usage is TRBJ2-1; 12 positions match TRBD2. Germline V gives CDR1 SGHAT, CDR2 FQDESV (reference sequence). CDR3 length: 21 residues. V was clipped by 5 bases and J by 1 base; unmatched bases: 18.

The rearrangement joins TRBV6-5 to TRBJ2-6, with D possibly matching TRBD1 (5 bases). The CDR3 spans 18 residues. V was trimmed by 2 bases and J by 0 bases, leaving 14 bases between them. CDR1 and CDR2 from the germline V gene are MNHEY and SVGAGI. The CDR3 is CASSYGAQIYSGANVLTF. The CDR3 nucleotides read TGTGCCAGCAGTTACGGGGCCCAGATCTACTCTGGGGCCAACGTCCTGACTTTC.